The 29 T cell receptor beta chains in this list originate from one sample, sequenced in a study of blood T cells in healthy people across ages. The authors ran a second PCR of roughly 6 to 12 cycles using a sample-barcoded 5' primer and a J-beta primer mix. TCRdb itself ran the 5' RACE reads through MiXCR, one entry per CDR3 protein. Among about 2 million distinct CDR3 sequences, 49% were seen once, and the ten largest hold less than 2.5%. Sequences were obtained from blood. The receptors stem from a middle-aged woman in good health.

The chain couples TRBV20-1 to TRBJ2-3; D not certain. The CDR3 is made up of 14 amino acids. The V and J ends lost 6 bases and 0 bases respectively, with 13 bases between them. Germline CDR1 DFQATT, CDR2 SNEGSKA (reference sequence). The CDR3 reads CSAPSPISTDTQYF. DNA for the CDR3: TGCAGTGCCCCCTCGCCAATCAGCACAGATACGCAGTATTTT.

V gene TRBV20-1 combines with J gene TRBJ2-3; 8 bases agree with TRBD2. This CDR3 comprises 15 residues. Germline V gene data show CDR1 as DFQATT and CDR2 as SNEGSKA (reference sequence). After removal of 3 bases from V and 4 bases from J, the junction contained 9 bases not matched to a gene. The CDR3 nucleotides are TGCAGTGCTAGCCCCGGGACTAGGATGTCAGATACGCAGTATTTT. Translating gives CSASPGTRMSDTQYF.

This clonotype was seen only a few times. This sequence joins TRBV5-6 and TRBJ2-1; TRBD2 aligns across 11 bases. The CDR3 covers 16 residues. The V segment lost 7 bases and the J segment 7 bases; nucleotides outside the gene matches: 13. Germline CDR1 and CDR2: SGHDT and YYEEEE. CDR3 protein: CASRPPPSGGNNEQFF. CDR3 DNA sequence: TGTGCCAGCCGTCCCCCTCCTAGCGGGGGGAATAATGAGCAGTTCTTC.

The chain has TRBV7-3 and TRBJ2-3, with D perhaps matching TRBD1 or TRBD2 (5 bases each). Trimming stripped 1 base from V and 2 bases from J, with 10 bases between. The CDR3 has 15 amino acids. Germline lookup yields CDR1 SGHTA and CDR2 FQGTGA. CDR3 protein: CASSLRGDPTDTQYF. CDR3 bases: TGTGCCAGCAGCTTAAGAGGGGACCCCACAGATACGCAGTATTTT.

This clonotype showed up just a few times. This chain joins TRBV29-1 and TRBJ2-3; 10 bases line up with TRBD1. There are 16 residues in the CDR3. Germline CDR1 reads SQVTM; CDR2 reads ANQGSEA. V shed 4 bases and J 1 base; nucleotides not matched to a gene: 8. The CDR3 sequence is CSVAFFGTGGTDTQYF. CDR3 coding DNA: TGCAGCGTTGCCTTTTTCGGGACAGGGGGCACAGATACGCAGTATTTT.

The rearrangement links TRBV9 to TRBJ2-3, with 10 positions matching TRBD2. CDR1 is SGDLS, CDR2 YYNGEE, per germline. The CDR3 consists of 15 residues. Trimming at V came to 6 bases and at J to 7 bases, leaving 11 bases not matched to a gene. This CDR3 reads CASTYSGGATNTQYF. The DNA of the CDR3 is TGTGCCAGCACCTACAGCGGGGGGGCCACGAATACGCAGTATTTT.

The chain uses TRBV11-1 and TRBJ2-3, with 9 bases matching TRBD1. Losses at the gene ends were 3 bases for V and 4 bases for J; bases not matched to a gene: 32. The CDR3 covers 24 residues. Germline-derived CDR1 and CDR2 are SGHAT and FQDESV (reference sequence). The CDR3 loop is CASSLQPGQGLDYAPQTHADTQYF. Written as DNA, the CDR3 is TGTGCCAGCAGCTTGCAGCCGGGACAGGGACTGGACTACGCCCCTCAGACGCACGCAGATACGCAGTATTTT.

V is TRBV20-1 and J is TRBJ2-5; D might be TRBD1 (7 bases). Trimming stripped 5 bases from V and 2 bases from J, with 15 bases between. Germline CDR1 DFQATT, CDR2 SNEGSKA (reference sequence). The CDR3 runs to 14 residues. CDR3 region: CSALQGRPQETQYF. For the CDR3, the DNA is TGCAGTGCTCTACAGGGGAGGCCGCAAGAGACCCAGTACTTC.

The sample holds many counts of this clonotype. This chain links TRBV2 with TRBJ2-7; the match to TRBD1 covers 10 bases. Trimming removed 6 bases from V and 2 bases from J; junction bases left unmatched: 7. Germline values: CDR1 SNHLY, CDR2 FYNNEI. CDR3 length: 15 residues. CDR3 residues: CASSLRDRGTYEQYF. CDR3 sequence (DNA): TGTGCCAGCAGCCTCCGGGACAGGGGAACCTACGAGCAGTACTTC. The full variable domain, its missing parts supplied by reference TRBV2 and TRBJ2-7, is EPEVTQTPSHQVTQMGQEVILRCVPISNHLYFYWYRQILGQKVEFLVSFYNNEISEKSEIFDDQFSVERPDGSNFTLKIRSTKLEDSAMYFCASSLRDRGTYEQYFGPGTRLTVT.

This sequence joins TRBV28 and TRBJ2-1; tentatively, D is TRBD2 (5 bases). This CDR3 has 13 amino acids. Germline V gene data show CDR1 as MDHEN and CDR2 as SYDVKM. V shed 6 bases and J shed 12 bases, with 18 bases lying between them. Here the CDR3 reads CASSYTLVAGQFF. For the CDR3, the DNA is TGTGCCAGCAGCTACACACTAGTAGCAGGGCAGTTCTTC.

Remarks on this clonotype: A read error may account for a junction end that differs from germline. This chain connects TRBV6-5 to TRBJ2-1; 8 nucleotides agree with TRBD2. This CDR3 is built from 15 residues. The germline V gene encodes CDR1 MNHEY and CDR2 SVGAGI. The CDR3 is CASRPTGGTYNGQFF. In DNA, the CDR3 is TGTGCCAGCCGACCTACGGGGGGGACCTACAATGGGCAGTTCTTC.

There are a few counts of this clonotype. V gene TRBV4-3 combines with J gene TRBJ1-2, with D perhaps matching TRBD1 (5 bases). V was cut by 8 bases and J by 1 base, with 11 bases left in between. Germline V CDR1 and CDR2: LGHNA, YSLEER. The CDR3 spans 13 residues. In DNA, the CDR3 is TGCGCCAGCGGCCTTGGGGGTAACTATGGCTACACCTTC. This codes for CASGLGGNYGYTF.

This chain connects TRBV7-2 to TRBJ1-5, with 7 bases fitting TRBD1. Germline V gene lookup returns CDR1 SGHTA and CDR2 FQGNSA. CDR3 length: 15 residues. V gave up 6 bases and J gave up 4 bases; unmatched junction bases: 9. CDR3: CASRKRQGFNQPQHF. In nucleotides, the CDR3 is TGTGCCAGCAGGAAAAGACAGGGTTTTAATCAGCCCCAGCATTTT.

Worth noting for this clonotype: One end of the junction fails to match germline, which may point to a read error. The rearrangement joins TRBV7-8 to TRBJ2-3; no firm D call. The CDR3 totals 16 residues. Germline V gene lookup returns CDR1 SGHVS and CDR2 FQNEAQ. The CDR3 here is CVSSHPRKAGTDTQYF. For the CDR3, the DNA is TGTGTCAGCAGCCACCCTCGGAAGGCAGGCACAGATACGCAGTATTTT.

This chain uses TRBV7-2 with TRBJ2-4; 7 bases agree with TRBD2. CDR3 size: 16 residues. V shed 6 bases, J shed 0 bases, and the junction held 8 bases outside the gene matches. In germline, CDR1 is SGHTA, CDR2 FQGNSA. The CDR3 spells CASSPAAGLAKNIQYF. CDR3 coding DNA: TGTGCCAGCAGTCCAGCAGCGGGACTAGCCAAAAACATTCAGTACTTC.

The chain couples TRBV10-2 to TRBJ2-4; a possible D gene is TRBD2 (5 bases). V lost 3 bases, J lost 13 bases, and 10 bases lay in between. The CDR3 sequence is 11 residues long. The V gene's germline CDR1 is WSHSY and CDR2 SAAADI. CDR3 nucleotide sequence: TGCGCCAGCAGTGAAAGGTGGGAGCAGTACTTC. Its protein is CASSERWEQYF.

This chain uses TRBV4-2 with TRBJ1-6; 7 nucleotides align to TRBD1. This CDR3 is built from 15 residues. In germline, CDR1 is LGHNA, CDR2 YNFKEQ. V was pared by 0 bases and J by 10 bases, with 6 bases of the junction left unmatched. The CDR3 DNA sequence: TGTGCCAGCAGCCAAGACTTACAGGGGAGGTCACCCCTCCACTTT. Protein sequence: CASSQDLQGRSPLHF.

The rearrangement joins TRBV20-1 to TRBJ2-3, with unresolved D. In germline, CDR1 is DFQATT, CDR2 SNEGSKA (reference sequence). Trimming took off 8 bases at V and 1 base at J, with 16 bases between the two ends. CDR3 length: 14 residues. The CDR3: CSSNLPPRTDTQYF. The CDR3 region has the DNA TGCAGTTCTAACTTACCGCCCCGCACAGATACGCAGTATTTT.

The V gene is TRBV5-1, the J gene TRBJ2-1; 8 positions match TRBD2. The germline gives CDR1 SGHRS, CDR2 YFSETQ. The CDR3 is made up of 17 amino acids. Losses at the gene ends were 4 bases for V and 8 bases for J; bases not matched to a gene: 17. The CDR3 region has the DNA TGCGCCAGCAGCCTGGACCCAACCGGGGGGGCCGGGGATGAGCAGTTCTTC. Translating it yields CASSLDPTGGAGDEQFF.

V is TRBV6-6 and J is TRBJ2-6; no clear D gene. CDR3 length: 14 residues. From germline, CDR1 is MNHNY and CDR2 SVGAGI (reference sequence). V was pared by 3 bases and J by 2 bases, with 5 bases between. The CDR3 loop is CASSYFTGANVLTF. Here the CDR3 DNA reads TGTGCCAGCAGTTATTTTACTGGGGCCAACGTCCTGACTTTC.

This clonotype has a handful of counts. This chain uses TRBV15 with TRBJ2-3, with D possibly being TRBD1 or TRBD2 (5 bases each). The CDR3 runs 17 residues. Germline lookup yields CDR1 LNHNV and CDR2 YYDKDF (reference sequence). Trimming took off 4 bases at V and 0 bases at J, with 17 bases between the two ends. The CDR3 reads CATSNPPLGGSTDTQYF. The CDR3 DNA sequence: TGTGCCACCAGCAACCCACCTCTTGGGGGAAGCACAGATACGCAGTATTTT.

CDR3 protein: CASSLVVGLAGGEQYF. The DNA for the CDR3 is TGTGCCAGCAGCTTAGTAGTGGGGCTAGCGGGGGGCGAGCAGTACTTC. The genes are TRBV11-2 and TRBJ2-5; 11 bases match TRBD2. The J call is in doubt because the DNA end fits TRBJ2-7 better. CDR3 length: 16 amino acids. Germline values: CDR1 SGHAT, CDR2 FQNNGV.

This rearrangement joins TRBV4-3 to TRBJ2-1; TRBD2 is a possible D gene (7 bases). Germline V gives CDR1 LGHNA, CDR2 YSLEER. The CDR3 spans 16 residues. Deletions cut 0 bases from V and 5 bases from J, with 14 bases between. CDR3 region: CASSQEGGALNNEQFF. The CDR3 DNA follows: TGCGCCAGCAGCCAAGAAGGGGGGGCGCTGAACAATGAGCAGTTCTTC.

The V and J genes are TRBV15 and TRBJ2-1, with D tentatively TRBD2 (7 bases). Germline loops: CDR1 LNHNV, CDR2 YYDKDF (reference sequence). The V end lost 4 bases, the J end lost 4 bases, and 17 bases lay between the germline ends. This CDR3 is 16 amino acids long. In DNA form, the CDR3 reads TGTGCCACCAGCACTCCCGCGGGGGCGCGGTACAATGAGCAGTTCTTC. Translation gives CATSTPAGARYNEQFF.

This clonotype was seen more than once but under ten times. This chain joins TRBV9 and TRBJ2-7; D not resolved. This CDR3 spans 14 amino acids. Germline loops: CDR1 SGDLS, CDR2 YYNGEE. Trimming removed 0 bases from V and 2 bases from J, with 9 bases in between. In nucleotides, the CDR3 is TGTGCCAGCAGCGTAGGTAGCCGTACCTACGAGCAGTACTTC. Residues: CASSVGSRTYEQYF.

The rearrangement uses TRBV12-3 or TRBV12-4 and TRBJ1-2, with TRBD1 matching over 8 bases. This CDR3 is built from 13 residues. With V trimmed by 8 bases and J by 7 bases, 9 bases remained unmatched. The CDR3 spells CASGQGPAFGYTF. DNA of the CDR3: TGTGCCAGCGGACAGGGTCCGGCGTTTGGCTACACCTTC.

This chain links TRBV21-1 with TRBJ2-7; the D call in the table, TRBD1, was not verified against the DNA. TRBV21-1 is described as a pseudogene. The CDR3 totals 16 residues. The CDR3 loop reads CASSKERPPQGSEQYF. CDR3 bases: TGTGCCAGCAGCAAAGAGAGGCCCCCACAGGGGAGCGAGCAGTACTTC.

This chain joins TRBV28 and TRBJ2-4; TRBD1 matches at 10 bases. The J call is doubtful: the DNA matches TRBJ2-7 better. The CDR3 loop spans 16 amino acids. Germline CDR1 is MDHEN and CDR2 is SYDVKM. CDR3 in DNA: TGTGCCAGCAGTGACCCTAGGACAGGGGGGCTATACGAGCAGTACTTC. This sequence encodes CASSDPRTGGLYEQYF.

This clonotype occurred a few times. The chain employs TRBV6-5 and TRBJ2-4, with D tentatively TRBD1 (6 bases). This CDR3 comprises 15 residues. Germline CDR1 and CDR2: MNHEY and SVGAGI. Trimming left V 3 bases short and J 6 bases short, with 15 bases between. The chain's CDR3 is CASSYGAGQSNIQYF. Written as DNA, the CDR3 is TGTGCCAGCAGTTATGGGGCCGGACAGTCAAACATTCAGTACTTC.